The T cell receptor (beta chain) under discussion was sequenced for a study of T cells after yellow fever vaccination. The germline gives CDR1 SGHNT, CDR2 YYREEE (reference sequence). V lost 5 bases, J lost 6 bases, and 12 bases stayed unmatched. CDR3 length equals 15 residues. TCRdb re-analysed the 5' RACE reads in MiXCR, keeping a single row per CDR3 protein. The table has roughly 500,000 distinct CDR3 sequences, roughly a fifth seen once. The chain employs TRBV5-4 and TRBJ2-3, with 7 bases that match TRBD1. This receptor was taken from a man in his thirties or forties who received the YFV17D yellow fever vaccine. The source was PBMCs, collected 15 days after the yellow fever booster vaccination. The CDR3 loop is CASRQGSTSWDTQYF. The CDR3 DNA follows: TGTGCCAGCAGACAGGGGTCAACGTCTTGGGATACGCAGTATTTT.